This T cell receptor (beta chain) emerged from a study of blood T cell repertoires in COVID-19. Study as a whole: Researchers got acute and convalescent COVID-19 samples from the United States, Italy and Spain. Nucleic acid was either cDNA or gDNA, and it came from T cells, B-cell-depleted T cells, or PBMCs.

V gave up 0 bases and J gave up 5 bases; unmatched junction bases: 4. Germline V gene lookup returns CDR1 SGHRS and CDR2 YFSETQ. The CDR3 loop spans 15 amino acids. Per the original methods: Estimation of nucleated cell counts relied on the amplification of reference gene primers. Assay used: immunoSEQ multiplex PCR; TCRdb lists only in-frame clones, some missing. That table is the source of V, J and clone size, and D and trimming were worked out from the DNA. This table holds 88,000 or so clones, 85% to 90% found once. The receptor was isolated from a man aged 60 to 75 with acute or convalescent COVID-19. Sample: peripheral blood. The chain uses TRBV5-1 and TRBJ2-3; 9 nucleotides line up with TRBD2. The CDR3 reads CASSLVAGGQDTQYF. As DNA, the CDR3 is TGCGCCAGCAGCTTGGTTGCGGGGGGGCAAGATACGCAGTATTTT.